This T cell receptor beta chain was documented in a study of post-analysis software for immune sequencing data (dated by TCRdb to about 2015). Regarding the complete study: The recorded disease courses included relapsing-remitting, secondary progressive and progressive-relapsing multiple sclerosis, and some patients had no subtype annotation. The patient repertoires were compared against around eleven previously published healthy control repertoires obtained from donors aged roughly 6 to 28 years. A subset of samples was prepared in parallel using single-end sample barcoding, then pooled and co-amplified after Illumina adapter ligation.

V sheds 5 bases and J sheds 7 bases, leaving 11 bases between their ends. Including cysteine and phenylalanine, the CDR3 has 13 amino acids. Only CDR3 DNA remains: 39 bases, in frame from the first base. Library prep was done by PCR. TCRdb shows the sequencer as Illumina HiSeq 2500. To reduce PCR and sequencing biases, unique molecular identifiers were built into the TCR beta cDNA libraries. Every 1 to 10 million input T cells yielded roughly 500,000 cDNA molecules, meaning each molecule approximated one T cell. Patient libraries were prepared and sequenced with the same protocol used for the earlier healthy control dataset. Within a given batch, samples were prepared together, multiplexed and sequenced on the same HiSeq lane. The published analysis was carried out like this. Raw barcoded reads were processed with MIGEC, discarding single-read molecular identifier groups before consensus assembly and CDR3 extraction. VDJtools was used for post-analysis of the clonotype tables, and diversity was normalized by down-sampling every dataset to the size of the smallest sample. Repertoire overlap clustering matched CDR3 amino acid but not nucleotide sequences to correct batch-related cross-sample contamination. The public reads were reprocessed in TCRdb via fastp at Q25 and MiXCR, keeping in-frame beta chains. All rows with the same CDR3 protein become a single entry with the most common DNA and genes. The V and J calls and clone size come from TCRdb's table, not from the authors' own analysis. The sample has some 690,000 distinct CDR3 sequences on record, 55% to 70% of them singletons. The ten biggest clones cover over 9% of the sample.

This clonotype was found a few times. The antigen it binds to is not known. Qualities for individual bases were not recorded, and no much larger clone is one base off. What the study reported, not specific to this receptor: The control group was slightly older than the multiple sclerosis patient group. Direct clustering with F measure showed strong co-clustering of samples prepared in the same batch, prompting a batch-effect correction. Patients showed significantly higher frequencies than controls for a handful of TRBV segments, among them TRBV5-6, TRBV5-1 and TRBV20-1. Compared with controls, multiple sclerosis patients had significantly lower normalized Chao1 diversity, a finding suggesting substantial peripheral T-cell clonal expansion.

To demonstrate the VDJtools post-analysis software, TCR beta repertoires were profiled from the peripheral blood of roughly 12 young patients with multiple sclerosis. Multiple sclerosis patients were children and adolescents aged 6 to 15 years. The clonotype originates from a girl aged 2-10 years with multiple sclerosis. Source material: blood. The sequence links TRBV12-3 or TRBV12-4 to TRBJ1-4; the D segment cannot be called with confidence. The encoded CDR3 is CASSGMEGEKLFF. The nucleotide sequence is TGTGCCAGCAGTGGGATGGAGGGTGAAAAACTGTTTTTT.